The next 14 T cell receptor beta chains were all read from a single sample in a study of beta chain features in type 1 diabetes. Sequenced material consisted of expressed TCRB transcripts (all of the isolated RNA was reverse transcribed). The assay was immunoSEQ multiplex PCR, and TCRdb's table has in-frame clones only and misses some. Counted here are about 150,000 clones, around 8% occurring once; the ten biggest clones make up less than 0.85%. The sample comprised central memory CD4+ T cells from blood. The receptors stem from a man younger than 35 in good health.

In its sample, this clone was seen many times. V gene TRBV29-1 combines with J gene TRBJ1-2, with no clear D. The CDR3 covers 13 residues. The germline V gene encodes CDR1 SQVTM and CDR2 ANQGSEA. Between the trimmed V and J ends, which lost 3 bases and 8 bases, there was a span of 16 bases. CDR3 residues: CSVDVTDGGGYTF. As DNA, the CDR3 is TGCAGCGTTGATGTGACCGACGGCGGGGGCTACACCTTC.

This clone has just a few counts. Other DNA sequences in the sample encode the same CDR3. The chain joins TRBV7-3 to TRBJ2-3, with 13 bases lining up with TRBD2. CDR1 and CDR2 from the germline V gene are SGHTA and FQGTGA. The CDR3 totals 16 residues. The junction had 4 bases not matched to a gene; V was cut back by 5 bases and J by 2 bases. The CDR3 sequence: CASSPGLAGPTDTQYF. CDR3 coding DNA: TGTGCCAGCAGCCCGGGACTAGCGGGACCCACAGATACGCAGTATTTT. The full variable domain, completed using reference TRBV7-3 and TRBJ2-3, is GAGVSQTPSNKVTEKGKYVELRCDPISGHTALYWYRQSLGQGPEFLIYFQGTGAADDSGLPNDRFFAVRPEGSVSTLKIQRTERGDSAVYLCASSPGLAGPTDTQYFGPGTRLTVL.

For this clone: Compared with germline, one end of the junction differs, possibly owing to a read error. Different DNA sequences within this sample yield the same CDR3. The CDR3 here is CASSVEGRGTGELFF. Written as DNA, the CDR3 is TGTGCCAGCAGCGTAGAAGGCAGGGGCACCGGGGAGTTGTTTTTT. The J gene is TRBJ2-2, the V gene TRBV9; D perhaps matches TRBD1 (6 bases). This CDR3 spans 15 amino acids. CDR1 SGDLS and CDR2 YYNGEE come from the germline V gene. The entire variable domain, with the rest obtained from reference TRBV9 and TRBJ2-2, is as follows: DSGVTQTPKHLITATGQRVTLRCSPRSGDLSVYWYQQSLDQGLQFLIQYYNGEERAKGNILERFSAQQFPDLHSELNLSSLELGDSALYFCASSVEGRGTGELFFGEGSRLTVL.

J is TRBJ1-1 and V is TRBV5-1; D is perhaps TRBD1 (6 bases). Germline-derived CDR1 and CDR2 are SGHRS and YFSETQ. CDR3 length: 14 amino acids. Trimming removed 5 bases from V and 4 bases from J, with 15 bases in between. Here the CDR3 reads CASSSGAYGTEAFF. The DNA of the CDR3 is TGCGCCAGCAGTTCAGGGGCTTACGGCACTGAAGCTTTCTTT.

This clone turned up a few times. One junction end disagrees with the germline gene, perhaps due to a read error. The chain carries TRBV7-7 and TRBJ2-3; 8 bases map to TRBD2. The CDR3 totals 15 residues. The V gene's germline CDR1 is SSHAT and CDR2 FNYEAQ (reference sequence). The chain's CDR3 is CASSPTGGPADTQYF. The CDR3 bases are TGTGCTAGCAGCCCCACGGGAGGGCCCGCCGATACGCAGTATTTT.

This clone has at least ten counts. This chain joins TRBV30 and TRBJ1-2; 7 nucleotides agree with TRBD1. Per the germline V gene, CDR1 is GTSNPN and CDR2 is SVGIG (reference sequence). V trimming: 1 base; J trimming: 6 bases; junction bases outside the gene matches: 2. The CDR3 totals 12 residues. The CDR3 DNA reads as TGTGCCTGGAGTGACGGACAGGATGGCTACACCTTC. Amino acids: CAWSDGQDGYTF.

The chain's CDR3 is CASSQDRGSGNTIYF. CDR3 sequence (DNA): TGTGCCAGCAGCCAAGATCGGGGCTCTGGAAACACCATATATTTT. The chain links TRBV4-2 to TRBJ1-3; D call uncertain. The CDR3 totals 15 residues. V was cut by 0 bases and J by 0 bases, with 6 bases left in between. The germline CDR1 and CDR2 sequences are LGHNA and YNFKEQ.

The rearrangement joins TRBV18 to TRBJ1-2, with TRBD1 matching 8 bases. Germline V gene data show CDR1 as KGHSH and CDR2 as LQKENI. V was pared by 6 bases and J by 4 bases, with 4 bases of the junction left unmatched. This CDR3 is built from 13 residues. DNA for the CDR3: TGTGCCAGCTCGACTGGACAGGGCTATGGCTACACCTTC. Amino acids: CASSTGQGYGYTF.

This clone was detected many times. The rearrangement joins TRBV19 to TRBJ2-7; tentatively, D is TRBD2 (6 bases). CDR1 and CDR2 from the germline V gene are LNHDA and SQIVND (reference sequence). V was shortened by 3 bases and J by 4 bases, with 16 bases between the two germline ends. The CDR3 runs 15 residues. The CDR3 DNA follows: TGTGCCAGTAGTATGTTCGGGAGTATGGGGTACGAGCAGTACTTC. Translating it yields CASSMFGSMGYEQYF.

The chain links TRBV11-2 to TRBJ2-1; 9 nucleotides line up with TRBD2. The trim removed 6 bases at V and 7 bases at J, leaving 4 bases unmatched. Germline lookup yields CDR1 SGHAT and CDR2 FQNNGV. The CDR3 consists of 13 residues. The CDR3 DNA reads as TGTGCCAGCAGGGCGGGAGGGGGTAATGAGCAGTTCTTC. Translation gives CASRAGGGNEQFF.

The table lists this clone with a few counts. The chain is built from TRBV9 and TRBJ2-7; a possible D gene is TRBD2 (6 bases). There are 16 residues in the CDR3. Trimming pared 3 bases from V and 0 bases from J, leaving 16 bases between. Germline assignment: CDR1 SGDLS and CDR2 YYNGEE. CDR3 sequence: CASSASGRSGSYEQYF. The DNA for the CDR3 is TGTGCCAGCAGCGCTTCCGGGAGAAGCGGCTCCTACGAGCAGTACTTC.

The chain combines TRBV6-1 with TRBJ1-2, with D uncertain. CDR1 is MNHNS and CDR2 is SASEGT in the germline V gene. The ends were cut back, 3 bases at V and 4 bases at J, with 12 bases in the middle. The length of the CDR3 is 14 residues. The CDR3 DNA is TGTGCCAGCAGTGATGGGAGACCGGCCTATGGCTACACCTTC. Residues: CASSDGRPAYGYTF.

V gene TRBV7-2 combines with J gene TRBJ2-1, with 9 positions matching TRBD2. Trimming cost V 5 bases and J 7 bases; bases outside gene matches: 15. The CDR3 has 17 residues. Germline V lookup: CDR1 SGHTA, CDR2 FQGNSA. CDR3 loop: CASSEQLRLADINEQFF. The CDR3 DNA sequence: TGTGCCAGCAGCGAACAATTGAGACTAGCGGATATAAATGAGCAGTTCTTC.

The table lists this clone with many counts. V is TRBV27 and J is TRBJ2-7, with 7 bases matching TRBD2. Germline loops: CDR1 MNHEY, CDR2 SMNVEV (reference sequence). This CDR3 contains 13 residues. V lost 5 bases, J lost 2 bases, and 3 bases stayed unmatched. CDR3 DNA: TGTGCCAGCAGTCGGGGGGTCACCTACGAGCAGTACTTC. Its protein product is CASSRGVTYEQYF.